This T cell receptor beta chain was obtained from a study of T cells expressing NK-cell markers. The wider study: Most of the eight sequenced donors tested HCMV-seropositive; one tested seronegative.

Worth noting for this clonotype: What it binds is not known.

The study, taken as a whole, reports: The share of CD8+ T cells held by dominant NKG2C+ clonotypes was about 1.0-7.5% in roughly 6 donors. HCMV specificity was not established for the expanded NKG2C+ T cell clones. Dominance of the CD3+CD56-NKG2C+ fraction by these clonotypes also held in a few donors.

TCRdb derives one entry per CDR3 protein from the 5' RACE reads, leaving out DNA. The table for this sample gives about 260,000 distinct CDR3 sequences. Germline V gene data show CDR1 as LNHNV and CDR2 as YYDKDF (reference sequence). The CDR3 is 17 residues long. The V call is TRBV15, the J call TRBJ2-2; TCRdb returns TRBD2, unconfirmable since there is no DNA. Material for sequencing was blood T cells: a sorted CD56 or NKG2C T cell subset, CD4+ or CD8+ T cells, or bulk PBMC T cells (not recorded which). The sequence derives from a man younger than 35 in good health. The CDR3 sequence: CATSRVPGLAETGELFF.